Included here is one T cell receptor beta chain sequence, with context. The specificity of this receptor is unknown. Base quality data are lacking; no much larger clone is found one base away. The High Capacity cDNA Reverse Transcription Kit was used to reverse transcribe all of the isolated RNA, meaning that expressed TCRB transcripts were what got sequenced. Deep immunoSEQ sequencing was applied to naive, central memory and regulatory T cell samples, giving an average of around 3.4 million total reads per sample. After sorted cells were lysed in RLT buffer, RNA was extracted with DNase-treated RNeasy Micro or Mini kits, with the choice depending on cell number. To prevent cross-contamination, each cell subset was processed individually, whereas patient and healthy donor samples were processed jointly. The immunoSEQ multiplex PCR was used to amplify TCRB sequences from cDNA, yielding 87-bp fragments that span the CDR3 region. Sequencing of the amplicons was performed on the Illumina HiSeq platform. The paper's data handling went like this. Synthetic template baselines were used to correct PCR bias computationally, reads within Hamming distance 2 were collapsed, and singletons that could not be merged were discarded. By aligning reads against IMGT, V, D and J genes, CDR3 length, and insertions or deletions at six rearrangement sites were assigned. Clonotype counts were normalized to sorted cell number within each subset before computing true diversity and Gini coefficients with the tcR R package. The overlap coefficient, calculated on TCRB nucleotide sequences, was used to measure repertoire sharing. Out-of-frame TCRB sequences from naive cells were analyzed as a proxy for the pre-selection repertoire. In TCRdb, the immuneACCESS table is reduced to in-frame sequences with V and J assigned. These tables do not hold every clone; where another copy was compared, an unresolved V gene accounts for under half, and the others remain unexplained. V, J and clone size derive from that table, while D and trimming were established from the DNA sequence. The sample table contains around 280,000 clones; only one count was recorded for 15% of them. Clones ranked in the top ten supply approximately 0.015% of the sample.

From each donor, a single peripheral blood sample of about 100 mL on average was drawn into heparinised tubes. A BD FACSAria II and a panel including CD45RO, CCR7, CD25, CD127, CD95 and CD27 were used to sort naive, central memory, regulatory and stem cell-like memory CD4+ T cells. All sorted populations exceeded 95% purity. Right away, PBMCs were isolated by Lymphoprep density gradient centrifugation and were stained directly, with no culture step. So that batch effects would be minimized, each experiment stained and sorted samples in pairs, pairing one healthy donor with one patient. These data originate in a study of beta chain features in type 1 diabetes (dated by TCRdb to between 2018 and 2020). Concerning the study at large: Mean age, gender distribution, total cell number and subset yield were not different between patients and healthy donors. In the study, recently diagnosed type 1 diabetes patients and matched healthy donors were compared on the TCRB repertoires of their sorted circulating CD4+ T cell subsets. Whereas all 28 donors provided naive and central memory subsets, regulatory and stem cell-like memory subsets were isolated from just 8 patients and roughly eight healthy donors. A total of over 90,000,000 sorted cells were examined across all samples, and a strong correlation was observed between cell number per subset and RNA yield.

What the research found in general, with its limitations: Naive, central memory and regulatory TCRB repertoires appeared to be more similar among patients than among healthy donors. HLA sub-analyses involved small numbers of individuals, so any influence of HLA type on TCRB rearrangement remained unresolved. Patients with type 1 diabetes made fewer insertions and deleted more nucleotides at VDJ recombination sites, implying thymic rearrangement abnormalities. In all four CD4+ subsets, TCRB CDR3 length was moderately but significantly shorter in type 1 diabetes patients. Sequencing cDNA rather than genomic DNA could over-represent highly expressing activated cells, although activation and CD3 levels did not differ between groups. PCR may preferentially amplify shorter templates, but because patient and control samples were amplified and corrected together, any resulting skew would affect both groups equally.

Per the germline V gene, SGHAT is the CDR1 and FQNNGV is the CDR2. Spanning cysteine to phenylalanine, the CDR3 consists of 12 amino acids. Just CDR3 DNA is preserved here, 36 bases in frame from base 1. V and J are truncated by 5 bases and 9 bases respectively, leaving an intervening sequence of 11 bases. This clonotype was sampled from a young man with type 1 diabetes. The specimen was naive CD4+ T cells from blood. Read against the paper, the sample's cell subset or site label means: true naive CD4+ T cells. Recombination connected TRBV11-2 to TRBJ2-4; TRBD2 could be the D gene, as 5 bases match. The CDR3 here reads CASSPYRGIQYF. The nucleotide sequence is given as TGTGCCAGCAGCCCGTACCGGGGCATTCAGTACTTC.